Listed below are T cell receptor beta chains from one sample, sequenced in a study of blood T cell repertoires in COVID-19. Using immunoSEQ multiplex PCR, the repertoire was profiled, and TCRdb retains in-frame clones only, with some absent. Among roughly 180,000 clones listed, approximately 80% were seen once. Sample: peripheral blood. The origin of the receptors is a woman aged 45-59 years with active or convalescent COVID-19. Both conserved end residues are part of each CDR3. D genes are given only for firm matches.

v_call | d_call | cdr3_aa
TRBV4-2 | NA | CASSRTVSTDTQYF
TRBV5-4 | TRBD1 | CASSFRTGDTDTQYF
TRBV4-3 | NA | CASSQDRDIGELFF
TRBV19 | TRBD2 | CASSSRRGAQGRGSGANVLTF
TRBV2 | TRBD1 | CASRFDRAAEQYF
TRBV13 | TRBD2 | CASSLAWTSGDSYEQYF
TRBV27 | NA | CASSAQGWGYTF
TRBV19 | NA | CASSITGVGDTQYF
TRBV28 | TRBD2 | CASSVPGTSTGELFF
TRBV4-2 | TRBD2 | CASSQEGGLAGGISYEQYF
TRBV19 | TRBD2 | CASSIVLADYNEQFF
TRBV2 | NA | CASKASAKNIQYF
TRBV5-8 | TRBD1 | CASSRTGEAFF
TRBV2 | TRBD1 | CASSEDRGLNTEAFF
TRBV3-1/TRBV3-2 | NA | CASSRPTGELFF
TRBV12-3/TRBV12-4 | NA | CASSLDRGGEQYF
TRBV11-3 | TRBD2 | CASSPGLASEETQYF
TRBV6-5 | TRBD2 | CASRLAGVGETQYF
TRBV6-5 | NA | CASSYSGGGEAFF
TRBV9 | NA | CASSATEGGGHNSPLHF
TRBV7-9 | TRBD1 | CASSSNPGGTETQYF
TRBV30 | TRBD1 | CAWSVYQGVSPLHF
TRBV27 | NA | CASSSSYTDTQYF
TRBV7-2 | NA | CASSPSGYQGTQYF
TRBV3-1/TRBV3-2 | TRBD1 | CASRDSAYEQYF
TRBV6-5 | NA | CASSSGGGRQPQHF
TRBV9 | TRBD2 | CASSVGGLAGGPGETQYF
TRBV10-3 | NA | CAISEHAGPSGNTIYF
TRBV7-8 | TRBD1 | CASSPRTGNTEAFF
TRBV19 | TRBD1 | CASSEWRTGEAGEAFF
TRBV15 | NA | CATSRDNTKLFF
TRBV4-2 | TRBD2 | CASSQAGGGGSTDTQYF
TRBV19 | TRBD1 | CASKGQGGSGNTIYF
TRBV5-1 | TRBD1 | CASSLVTGGGETQYF
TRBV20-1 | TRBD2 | CSASSSGRRNEQFF
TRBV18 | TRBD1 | CASSPFVRDRGQANYGYTF
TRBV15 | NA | CATSRGPSYGYTF
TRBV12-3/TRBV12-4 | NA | CASKPNRDQPQHF
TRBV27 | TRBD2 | CASSQRTSGNYEQYF
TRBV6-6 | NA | CASSYGSLPGNSPLHF